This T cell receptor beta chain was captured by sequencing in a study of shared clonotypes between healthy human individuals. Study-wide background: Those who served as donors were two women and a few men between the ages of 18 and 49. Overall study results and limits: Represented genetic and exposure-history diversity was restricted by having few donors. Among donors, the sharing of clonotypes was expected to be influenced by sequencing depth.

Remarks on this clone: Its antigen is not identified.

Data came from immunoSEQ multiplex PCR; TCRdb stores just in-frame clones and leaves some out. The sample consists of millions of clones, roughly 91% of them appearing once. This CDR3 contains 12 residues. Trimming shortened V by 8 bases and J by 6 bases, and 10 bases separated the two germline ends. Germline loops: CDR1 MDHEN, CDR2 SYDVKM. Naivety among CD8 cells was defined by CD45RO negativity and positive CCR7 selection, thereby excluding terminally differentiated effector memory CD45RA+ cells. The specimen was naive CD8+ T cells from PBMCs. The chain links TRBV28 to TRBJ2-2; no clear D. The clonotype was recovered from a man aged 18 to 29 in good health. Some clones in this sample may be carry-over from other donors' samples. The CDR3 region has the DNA TGTGCCAGCGGTAGCAGTCCCGGGGAGCTGTTTTTT. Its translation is CASGSSPGELFF.